Each of the 21 T cell receptor beta chains below was sequenced from the same sample in a study of blood T cell repertoires in COVID-19. Using immunoSEQ multiplex PCR, the repertoire was profiled, and TCRdb retains in-frame clones only, with some absent. The table shows 60,000 to 90,000 clones, with approximately 86% occurring only once. The specimen was peripheral blood. These receptors were taken from a human donor in a cohort sampled during active COVID-19.

This chain connects TRBV11-2 to TRBJ2-6; 9 nucleotides line up with TRBD2. V shed 4 bases, J shed 0 bases, and the junction held 10 bases outside the gene matches. The CDR3 contains 19 residues. Germline CDR1 is SGHAT and CDR2 is FQNNGV. CDR3 bases: TGTGCCAGCAGCTCCCCTCGACTAGCGGTTGGCTCTGGGGCCAACGTCCTGACTTTC. Protein: CASSSPRLAVGSGANVLTF.

The chain joins TRBV28 to TRBJ1-3; 7 bases align to TRBD1. The V and J ends lost 11 bases and 2 bases, in that order; junction bases with no gene match: 3. The V gene's germline CDR1 is MDHEN and CDR2 SYDVKM. The CDR3 is 12 residues long. The CDR3 is CALTGAGNTIYF. CDR3 coding DNA: TGTGCCCTAACAGGGGCTGGAAACACCATATATTTT. Supplemented by reference TRBV28 and TRBJ1-3, the full variable domain reads DVKVTQSSRYLVKRTGEKVFLECVQDMDHENMFWYRQDPGLGLRLIYFSYDVKMKEKGDIPEGYSVSREKKERFSLILESASTNQTSMYLCALTGAGNTIYFGEGSWLTVV.

This chain connects TRBV3-1 (or the pseudogene TRBV3-2) to TRBJ2-3, with 10 nucleotides matching TRBD2. Germline CDR1 and CDR2: LGHDT and YNNKEL (reference sequence). The CDR3 extends over 18 amino acids. The V segment lost 2 bases and the J segment 2 bases; nucleotides outside the gene matches: 10. The CDR3 sequence: CASSQRLAGAVFTDTQYF. The CDR3 DNA is TGTGCCAGCAGCCAAAGGCTAGCGGGAGCAGTATTCACAGATACGCAGTATTTT.

This clone is a singleton in its sample. V usage is TRBV4-1 and J usage is TRBJ1-1; 8 bases line up with TRBD1. Per the germline V gene, CDR1 is MGHRA and CDR2 is YSYEKL. The CDR3 runs to 18 residues. Unmatched junction bases numbered 16, after V lost 2 bases and J lost 5 bases. The CDR3 spells CASSQKGGTGGGGTEAFF. CDR3 nucleotides: TGCGCCAGCAGCCAAAAAGGTGGGACAGGAGGGGGAGGAACTGAAGCTTTCTTT.

The CDR3 spells CASSLQGHYGYTF. DNA of the CDR3: TGCGCCAGCAGCTTGCAGGGGCACTATGGCTACACCTTC. This chain uses TRBV5-1 with TRBJ1-2, with TRBD1 as a possible D gene (6 bases). Trimming left V 1 base short and J 3 bases short, with 7 bases between. CDR3 length equals 13 residues. Looked up from germline, CDR1 is SGHRS and CDR2 is YFSETQ.

V and J are TRBV7-8 and TRBJ1-1, with 7 bases aligning to TRBD1. This CDR3 is built from 18 residues. Unmatched junction bases numbered 15, after V lost 5 bases and J lost 0 bases. The germline gives CDR1 SGHVS, CDR2 FQNEAQ. CDR3 loop: CASSRRTGGELMNTEAFF. The CDR3 bases are TGTGCCAGCAGCCGTCGGACAGGCGGAGAACTAATGAACACTGAAGCTTTCTTT. Using reference TRBV7-8 and TRBJ1-1 for the parts outside the CDR3, the full variable domain is GAGVSQSPRYKVAKRGQDVALRCDPISGHVSLFWYQQALGQGPEFLTYFQNEAQLDKSGLPSDRFFAERPEGSVSTLKIQRTQQEDSAVYLCASSRRTGGELMNTEAFFGQGTRLTVV.

This chain links TRBV28 with TRBJ2-6; D is perhaps TRBD1 (8 bases). The CDR3 covers 18 residues. CDR1 and CDR2 (germline): MDHEN, SYDVKM. Trimming removed 5 bases from V and 1 base from J, with 18 bases in between. The CDR3 coding sequence is TGTGCCAGCAGTCAATTAACAGGGGGAGGGTCTGGGGCCAACGTCCTGACTTTC. Translating gives CASSQLTGGGSGANVLTF.

The chain uses TRBV28 and TRBJ2-3; D gene unclear. Per germline, CDR1 MDHEN and CDR2 SYDVKM. With 3 bases removed from V and 0 bases from J, the gap between germline ends came to 13 bases. The CDR3 spans 16 residues. The CDR3 DNA sequence: TGTGCCAGCAGTTTCCCCCTGGGCCCTAGCACAGATACGCAGTATTTT. Its protein is CASSFPLGPSTDTQYF.

The chain carries TRBV28 and TRBJ1-1, with a weak D call TRBD1 (5 bases). The germline V gene has CDR1 MDHEN and CDR2 SYDVKM. Trimming left V 6 bases short and J 1 base short, with 12 bases between. The CDR3 totals 14 residues. The CDR3 loop reads CASRHRQRNTEAFF. CDR3 DNA: TGTGCCAGCAGACATCGACAGAGGAACACTGAAGCTTTCTTT.

The chain links TRBV18 to TRBJ1-1, with D hard to call. The CDR3 totals 14 residues. V lost 5 bases, J lost 1 base, and 11 bases lay in between. The germline V gene has CDR1 KGHSH and CDR2 LQKENI. CDR3: CASSNGGGNTEAFF. CDR3 bases: TGTGCCAGCTCAAACGGTGGAGGGAACACTGAAGCTTTCTTT.

The table lists this clone with a few counts. This rearrangement joins TRBV9 to TRBJ1-6; 9 bases are shared with TRBD1. The V gene's germline CDR1 is SGDLS and CDR2 YYNGEE. The CDR3 has 14 residues. Losses at the gene ends were 5 bases for V and 7 bases for J; bases not matched to a gene: 4. CDR3 in amino acids: CASREGTGNSPLHF. CDR3 nucleotides: TGTGCCAGCAGAGAGGGGACAGGGAATTCACCCCTCCACTTT.

J is TRBJ1-1 and V is TRBV11-2; D unresolved. Trimming shortened V by 3 bases and J by 1 base, and 12 bases separated the two germline ends. Germline CDR1 SGHAT, CDR2 FQNNGV. The CDR3 spans 15 residues. The CDR3 DNA is TGTGCCAGCAGCTTTAATCTTGGCCAGAACACTGAAGCTTTCTTT. As protein: CASSFNLGQNTEAFF. Combining the CDR3 with reference TRBV11-2 and TRBJ1-1 gives the whole variable domain EAGVAQSPRYKIIEKRQSVAFWCNPISGHATLYWYQQILGQGPKLLIQFQNNGVVDDSQLPKDRFSAERLKGVDSTLKIQPAKLEDSAVYLCASSFNLGQNTEAFFGQGTRLTVV.

CDR3 region: CASSLTNGQGGGELFF. CDR3 DNA sequence: TGTGCCAGCAGTTTGACAAACGGACAGGGCGGCGGGGAGCTGTTTTTT. The gene calls are TRBV28 and TRBJ2-2; 8 bases match TRBD1. V trimming: 3 bases; J trimming: 7 bases; junction bases outside the gene matches: 10. The CDR3 totals 16 residues. CDR1 is MDHEN and CDR2 is SYDVKM in the germline V gene.

The chain recombines TRBV3-1 (or the pseudogene TRBV3-2) with TRBJ2-7; 8 positions match TRBD1. Germline-derived CDR1 and CDR2 are LGHDT and YNNKEL (reference sequence). The V and J ends lost 3 bases and 9 bases, in that order; junction bases with no gene match: 19. The CDR3 is 17 amino acids. CDR3 bases: TGTGCCAGCAGCCACGATACGACAGGGGCCTTCGCTTATAGGCAGTACTTC. Protein sequence: CASSHDTTGAFAYRQYF.

The chain combines TRBV5-6 with TRBJ2-7; 11 bases match TRBD2. CDR3 length equals 16 residues. Germline-derived CDR1 and CDR2 are SGHDT and YYEEEE. V lost 1 base, J lost 4 bases, and 7 bases stayed unmatched. In DNA, the CDR3 is TGTGCCAGCAGCTTGCGACCGGGACTAGCGGTATACGAGCAGTACTTC. Translating it yields CASSLRPGLAVYEQYF.

The genes are TRBV5-6 and TRBJ2-5; 12 bases agree with TRBD2. The germline CDR1 and CDR2 sequences are SGHDT and YYEEEE. The CDR3 is made up of 15 amino acids. With 2 bases clipped from V and 7 bases from J, the junction kept 6 bases outside the gene matches. CDR3 in amino acids: CASSFRLAGVGTQYF. In nucleotides, the CDR3 is TGTGCCAGCAGCTTCAGACTAGCGGGGGTAGGGACCCAGTACTTC.

The J gene is TRBJ2-3, the V gene TRBV14; possible D gene TRBD1, 6 bases. Germline V gives CDR1 SGHDN, CDR2 FVKESK. This CDR3 spans 13 amino acids. Trimming removed 3 bases from V and 5 bases from J, with 9 bases in between. The CDR3 protein is CASSQGHIDTQYF. The CDR3 nucleotides read TGTGCCAGCAGCCAGGGACATATAGATACGCAGTATTTT. Complete variable domain (other parts from reference TRBV14 and TRBJ2-3): EAGVTQFPSHSVIEKGQTVTLRCDPISGHDNLYWYRRVMGKEIKFLLHFVKESKQDESGMPNNRFLAERTGGTYSTLKVQPAELEDSGVYFCASSQGHIDTQYFGPGTRLTVL.

This clone was recorded only once. The V gene is TRBV7-8, the J gene TRBJ2-5; possible D gene TRBD1, 6 bases. The CDR3 length is 15 residues. Germline V gene lookup returns CDR1 SGHVS and CDR2 FQNEAQ. V dropped 5 bases and J dropped 4 bases, with 17 bases sitting between them. CDR3 nucleotide sequence: TGTGCCAGCAGCCAAGAAACAGGGCTGGGAGAGACCCAGTACTTC. Its translation is CASSQETGLGETQYF. Supplemented by reference TRBV7-8 and TRBJ2-5, the full variable domain reads GAGVSQSPRYKVAKRGQDVALRCDPISGHVSLFWYQQALGQGPEFLTYFQNEAQLDKSGLPSDRFFAERPEGSVSTLKIQRTQQEDSAVYLCASSQETGLGETQYFGPGTRLLVL.

This chain's CDR3 is CASSPGTTDLNIQYF. In nucleotides, the CDR3 is TGCGCCAGCAGCCCCGGGACTACGGATTTGAACATTCAGTACTTC. The V call is TRBV4-1, the J call TRBJ2-4, with 7 bases lining up with TRBD2. Unmatched junction bases numbered 10, after V lost 4 bases and J lost 7 bases. This CDR3 has 15 amino acids. In germline, CDR1 is MGHRA, CDR2 YSYEKL.

This chain joins TRBV2 and TRBJ2-7; 7 bases fit TRBD1. Trimming cost V 6 bases and J 4 bases; bases outside gene matches: 3. The length of the CDR3 is 12 residues. Per germline, CDR1 SNHLY and CDR2 FYNNEI. Written as DNA, the CDR3 is TGTGCCAGCAGCCCACAGGGGTACGAGCAGTACTTC. The encoded protein is CASSPQGYEQYF.

The chain recombines TRBV4-1 with TRBJ2-7; TRBD1 matches at 12 bases. The CDR3 loop spans 15 amino acids. The ends lost 6 bases at V and 4 bases at J; junction bases unmatched: 7. From germline, CDR1 is MGHRA and CDR2 YSYEKL. The CDR3 sequence: CASRPGTGGFYEQYF. CDR3 sequence (DNA): TGCGCCAGCAGACCCGGGACAGGGGGCTTTTACGAGCAGTACTTC.